This TCR beta chain was captured in a study of PD-1 blockade in mismatch repair-deficient tumors. Clones were read by immunoSEQ multiplex PCR, and TCRdb kept only the in-frame ones, dropping some. The data contain some 130,000 clones, approximately 91% of them singletons. Study conclusions and caveats: Rapid post-treatment expansion, then contraction, generally preceding radiologic response, marked tumor-resident clones.

Germline assignment: CDR1 MDHEN and CDR2 SYDVKM. The CDR3 loop spans 14 amino acids. The germline V and J ends were trimmed by 10 bases and 7 bases, with 20 bases remaining between them. Every patient had mismatch repair deficiency by PCR or immunohistochemistry. On this clone itself: Its antigen is unidentified.

This clonotype was sampled from an adult with mismatch repair-deficient cancer. The chain joins TRBV28 to TRBJ1-5; TRBD1 might be the D (6 bases). This specimen consisted of peripheral blood, obtained about 17 months after starting pembrolizumab. The CDR3: CAIRMGGAQQPQHF. In DNA, the CDR3 is TGTGCCATCCGCATGGGGGGGGCACAGCAGCCCCAGCATTTT.